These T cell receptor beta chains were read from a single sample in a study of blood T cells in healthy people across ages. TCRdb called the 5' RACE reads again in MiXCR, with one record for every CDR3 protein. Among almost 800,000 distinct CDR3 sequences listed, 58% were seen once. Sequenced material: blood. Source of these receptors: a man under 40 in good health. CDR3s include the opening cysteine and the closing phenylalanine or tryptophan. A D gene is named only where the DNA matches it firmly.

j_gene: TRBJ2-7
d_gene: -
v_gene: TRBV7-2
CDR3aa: CASSASPGRRSSYEQYF

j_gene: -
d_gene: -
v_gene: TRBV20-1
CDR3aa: CSASSRGRINGHEQYF

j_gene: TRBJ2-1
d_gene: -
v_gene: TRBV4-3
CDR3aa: CASSQGRPESSYNEQFF

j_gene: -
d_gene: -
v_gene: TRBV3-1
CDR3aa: CASRNSQTYEQYF

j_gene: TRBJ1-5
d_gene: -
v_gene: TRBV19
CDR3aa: CASSIREVGQPQHF

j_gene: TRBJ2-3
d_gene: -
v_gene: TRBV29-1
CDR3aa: CSVEWRDATTQYF

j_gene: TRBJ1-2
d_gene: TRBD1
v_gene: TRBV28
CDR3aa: CASSSGGQVYNYYGYTF

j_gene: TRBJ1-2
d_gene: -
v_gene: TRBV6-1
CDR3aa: CASSPSEGLQSNYGYTF

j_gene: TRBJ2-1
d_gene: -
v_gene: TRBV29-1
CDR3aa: CSGFPDHLGRSSYNEQFF

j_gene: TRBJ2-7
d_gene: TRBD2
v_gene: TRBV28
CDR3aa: CASSLPTLASGHEQYF

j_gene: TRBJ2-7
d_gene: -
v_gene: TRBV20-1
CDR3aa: CSADRRYEQYF

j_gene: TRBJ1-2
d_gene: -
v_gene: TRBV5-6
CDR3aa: CASSEARAYGYTF

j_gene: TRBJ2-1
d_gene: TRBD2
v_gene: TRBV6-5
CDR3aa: CAAGSYNEQFF

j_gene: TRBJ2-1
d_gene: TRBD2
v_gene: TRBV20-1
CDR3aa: CSVFKGLAGAGEQFF

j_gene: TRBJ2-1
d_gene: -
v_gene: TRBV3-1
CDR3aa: CASLQSPPTNEQFF

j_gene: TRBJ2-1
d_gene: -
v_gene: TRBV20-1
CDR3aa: CSATLDFQSNEQFF

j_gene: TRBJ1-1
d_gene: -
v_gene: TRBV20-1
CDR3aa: CSASAGREAFF

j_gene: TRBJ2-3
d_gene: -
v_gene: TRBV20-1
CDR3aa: CSCSIPVHDTQYF

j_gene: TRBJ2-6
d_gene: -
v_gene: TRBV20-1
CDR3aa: CSARDPRSGANVLTF

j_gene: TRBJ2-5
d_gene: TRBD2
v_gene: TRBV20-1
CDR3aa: CSASRSAGGRNEQYF

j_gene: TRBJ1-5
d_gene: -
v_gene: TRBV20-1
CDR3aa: CSASPLTQPQHF

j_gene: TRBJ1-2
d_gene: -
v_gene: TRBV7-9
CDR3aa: CASILLGDYGYTF

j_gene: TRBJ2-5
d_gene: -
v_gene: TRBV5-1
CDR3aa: CASSLGADQETQYF

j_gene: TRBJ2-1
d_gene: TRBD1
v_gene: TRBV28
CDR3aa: CASRTGYNEQFF

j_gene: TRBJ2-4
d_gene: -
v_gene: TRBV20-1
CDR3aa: CSAPDWYPGNIQYF

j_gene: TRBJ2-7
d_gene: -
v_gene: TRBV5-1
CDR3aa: CASTPRWGSSYEQYF

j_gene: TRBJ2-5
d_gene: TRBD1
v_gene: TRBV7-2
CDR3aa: CASSLQWDRGQETQYF

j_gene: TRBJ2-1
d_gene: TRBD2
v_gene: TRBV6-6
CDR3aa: CASSRDRTSVFEQFF

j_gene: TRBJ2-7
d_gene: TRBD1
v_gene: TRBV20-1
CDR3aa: CSAYLTGLYEQYF

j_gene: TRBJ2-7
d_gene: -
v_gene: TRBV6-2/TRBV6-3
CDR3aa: CASSRDSSAYEQYF

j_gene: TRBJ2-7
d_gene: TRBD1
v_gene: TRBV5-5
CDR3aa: CASSVHRTGRTYEQYF

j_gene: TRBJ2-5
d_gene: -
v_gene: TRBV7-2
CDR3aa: CASSFRQVVLETQYF

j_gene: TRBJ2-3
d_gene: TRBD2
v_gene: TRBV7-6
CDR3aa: CANMPTGGRDTQYF

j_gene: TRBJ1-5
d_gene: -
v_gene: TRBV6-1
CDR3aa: CASRATELHQPQHF

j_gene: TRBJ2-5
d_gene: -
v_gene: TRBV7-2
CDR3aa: CASSPGLRTGQETQYF

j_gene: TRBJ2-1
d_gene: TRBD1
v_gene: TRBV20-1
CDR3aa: CSAPDSDRGRLFF

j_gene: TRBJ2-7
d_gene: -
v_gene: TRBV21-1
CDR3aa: CASSKGGCGSEQYF

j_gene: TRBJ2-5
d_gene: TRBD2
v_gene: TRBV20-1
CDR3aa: CSARDRDSGEMETQYF

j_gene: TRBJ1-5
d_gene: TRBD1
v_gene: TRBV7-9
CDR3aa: CASSRTGTRSNQPQHF

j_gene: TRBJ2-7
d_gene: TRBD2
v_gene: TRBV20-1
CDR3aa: CSASAPEGGRYEQYF

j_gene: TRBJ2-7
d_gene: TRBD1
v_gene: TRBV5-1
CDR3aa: CASSLAGTGSYEQYF

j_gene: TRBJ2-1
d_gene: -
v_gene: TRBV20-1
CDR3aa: CSARQDQTSYNEQFF

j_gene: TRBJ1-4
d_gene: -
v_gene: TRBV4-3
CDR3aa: CASSQEGRWQNEKLFF